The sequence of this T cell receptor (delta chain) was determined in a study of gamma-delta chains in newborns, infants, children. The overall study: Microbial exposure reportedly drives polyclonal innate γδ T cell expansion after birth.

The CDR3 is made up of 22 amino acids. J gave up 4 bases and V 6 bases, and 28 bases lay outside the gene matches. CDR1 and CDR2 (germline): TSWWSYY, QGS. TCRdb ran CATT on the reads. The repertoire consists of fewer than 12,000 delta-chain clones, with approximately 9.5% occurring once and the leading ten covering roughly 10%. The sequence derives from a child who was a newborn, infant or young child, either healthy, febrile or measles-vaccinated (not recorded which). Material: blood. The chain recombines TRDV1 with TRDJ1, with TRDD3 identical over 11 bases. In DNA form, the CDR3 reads TGTGCTCTTGGTCCTACTTGGGGACGTCTCTGGGGGATACTTATCCAGGTCGATAAACTCATCTTT. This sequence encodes CALGPTWGRLWGILIQVDKLIF.